A single sample gave rise to the 30 T cell receptor beta chains below, sequenced in a study of molecular identifiers for immune sequencing clone quantification. TCRdb fed the PCR reads into MiXCR, producing one record per CDR3 protein. The data contain about 300,000 distinct CDR3 sequences, about a fifth of them singletons. The sample was naive CD8+ T cells from blood, with Jurkat cell RNA spiked in. The subset is: FACS-sorted CD8+CD4-CCR7+CD45RA+ naive T cells. These receptors all stem from a human donor in good health. Some libraries in this study had Jurkat cell RNA spiked in.

This clonotype was counted ten times or more. This chain uses TRBV29-1 with TRBJ1-3; no definite D call. V was pared by 7 bases and J by 4 bases, with 11 bases between. The CDR3 totals 12 residues. CDR1 is SQVTM and CDR2 is ANQGSEA in the germline V gene. For the CDR3, the DNA is TGCAGCGCCCTAGGACTCGGAAACACCATATATTTT. Encoded protein: CSALGLGNTIYF.

At least ten counts were recorded for this clonotype. The chain recombines TRBV7-6 with TRBJ2-2; D is perhaps TRBD2 (6 bases). Trimming stripped 5 bases from V and 4 bases from J, with 14 bases between. CDR1 SGHVS and CDR2 FNYEAQ come from the germline V gene. CDR3 length equals 15 residues. The CDR3 spells CASSQVPGVTGELFF. The CDR3 coding sequence is TGTGCCAGCAGCCAGGTCCCGGGGGTCACCGGGGAGCTGTTTTTT.

Comments on this clonotype: A read error may be the cause here, since a much bigger clone is one base away. CDR3 sequence (DNA): TGTGCCAGCAGTTTATGGCCTAATGGAAAACTGTTTTTT. Translating it yields CASSLWPNGKLFF. This rearrangement joins TRBV27 to TRBJ1-4; D not certain. CDR3 length equals 13 residues. The germline V gene has CDR1 MNHEY and CDR2 SMNVEV (reference sequence).

This clonotype has at least ten counts. This chain links TRBV7-2 with TRBJ1-4; TRBD1 might be the D (5 bases). The V gene lost 3 bases and the J gene lost 4 bases, with 12 bases spanning the gap. The germline CDR1 and CDR2 sequences are SGHTA and FQGNSA. The CDR3 extends over 15 amino acids. The CDR3 nucleotides read TGTGCCAGCAGCTTCGGTTACGGGGGTAATGAAAAACTGTTTTTT. Translated, it gives CASSFGYGGNEKLFF. Full variable domain (rest looked up from reference TRBV7-2 and TRBJ1-4): GAGVSQSPSNKVTEKGKDVELRCDPISGHTALYWYRQSLGQGLEFLIYFQGNSAPDKSGLPSDRFSAERTGGSVSTLTIQRTQQEDSAVYLCASSFGYGGNEKLFFGSGTQLSVL.

V gene TRBV4-3 combines with J gene TRBJ2-2; TRBD2 agrees at 8 bases. The trim removed 0 bases at V and 6 bases at J, leaving 9 bases unmatched. Germline V gene data show CDR1 as LGHNA and CDR2 as YSLEER. The CDR3 sequence is 17 residues long. The DNA of the CDR3 is TGCGCCAGCAGCCAAGATTGGGGACGGGGGGGCCCCGGGGAGCTGTTTTTT. Translating it yields CASSQDWGRGGPGELFF.

This clonotype was seen ten or more times. The chain is built from TRBV5-5 and TRBJ1-1; tentatively, D is TRBD1 (5 bases). Per germline, CDR1 SGHKS and CDR2 YYEKEE (reference sequence). Trimming stripped 4 bases from V and 4 bases from J, with 17 bases between. The CDR3 length is 15 residues. The CDR3 DNA follows: TGTGCCAGCAGCATACTGGGGGGGGGACCCACTGAAGCTTTCTTT. Translating gives CASSILGGGPTEAFF.

Ten or more counts support this clonotype. The V and J genes are TRBV14 and TRBJ2-7; the D is unclear. V shed 1 base and J shed 7 bases, with 11 bases lying between them. Germline CDR1 reads SGHDN; CDR2 reads FVKESK. The CDR3 is 13 residues long. The DNA for the CDR3 is TGTGCCAGCAGCCAAGCTTCGTCTATTGAGCAGTACTTC. Translated: CASSQASSIEQYF.

This clonotype was counted ten times or more. The chain has TRBV7-6 and TRBJ2-3; 7 nucleotides agree with TRBD2. Germline trimming cut 1 base from V and 1 base from J; bases unmatched to any gene: 8. The CDR3 sequence is 17 residues long. Germline loops: CDR1 SGHVS, CDR2 FNYEAQ. CDR3 in DNA: TGTGCCAGCAGCTTAGGCGGTCCGGGAGGCCGCACAGATACGCAGTATTTT. This gives the protein CASSLGGPGGRTDTQYF.

The sample holds many counts of this clonotype. The chain carries TRBV29-1 and TRBJ2-3; D may be TRBD2 (6 bases). This CDR3 has 15 residues. In germline, CDR1 is SQVTM, CDR2 ANQGSEA. V was trimmed by 4 bases and J by 0 bases, leaving 14 bases between them. In nucleotides, the CDR3 is TGCAGCGTTGTGCCCACGGGGACTAGCACAGATACGCAGTATTTT. Translating gives CSVVPTGTSTDTQYF.

A remark on this clonotype: This may stem from a read error, because a much larger clone lies one nucleotide away. The chain couples TRBV4-3 to TRBJ1-3, with a possible D match to TRBD1 (5 bases). CDR1 LGHNA and CDR2 YSLEER come from the germline V gene. The CDR3 spans 16 residues. This CDR3 reads CASSQDRQSSGNTICF. Written as DNA, the CDR3 is TGCGCCAGCAGCCAAGACAGACAGAGCTCTGGAAACACCATATGTTTT.

A few counts support this clonotype. This chain connects TRBV6-2 or TRBV6-3 to TRBJ1-5; 7 nucleotides align to TRBD1. Losses at the gene ends were 5 bases for V and 0 bases for J; bases not matched to a gene: 7. CDR3 length: 16 residues. Germline CDR1 reads MNHEY; CDR2 reads SVGEGT. The CDR3 protein is CASSKGQKYSNQPQHF. CDR3 nucleotide sequence: TGTGCCAGCAGTAAGGGACAGAAATATAGCAATCAGCCCCAGCATTTT.

At least ten counts were recorded for this clonotype. CDR3: CASSEGSFNTIYF. CDR3 bases: TGTGCCAGCAGCGAGGGCAGCTTCAACACCATATATTTT. The V call is TRBV9, the J call TRBJ1-3; D gene uncertain. Germline V gives CDR1 SGDLS, CDR2 YYNGEE. Trimming took off 3 bases at V and 7 bases at J, with 11 bases between the two ends. This CDR3 has 13 residues. The full variable domain, its missing parts supplied by reference TRBV9 and TRBJ1-3, is DSGVTQTPKHLITATGQRVTLRCSPRSGDLSVYWYQQSLDQGLQFLIQYYNGEERAKGNILERFSAQQFPDLHSELNLSSLELGDSALYFCASSEGSFNTIYFGEGSWLTVV.

There are many counts of this clonotype. The rearrangement links TRBV29-1 to TRBJ2-7, with a tentative D call TRBD2 (6 bases). V lost 4 bases, J lost 1 base, and 14 bases lay in between. Germline assignment: CDR1 SQVTM and CDR2 ANQGSEA. The CDR3 runs to 14 residues. CDR3 DNA sequence: TGCAGCGTTGTTGGAGGGGCGGTGTCCTACGAGCAGTACTTC. This codes for CSVVGGAVSYEQYF.

At least ten counts were recorded for this clonotype. This chain links TRBV4-3 with TRBJ2-1, with 13 bases matching TRBD2. Germline V gene sequence: CDR1 LGHNA, CDR2 YSLEER. The CDR3 is 19 amino acids. Trimming removed 0 bases from V and 4 bases from J; junction bases left unmatched: 9. In DNA, the CDR3 is TGCGCCAGCAGCCAAGATTTACTAGCGGGGGGGCCAGGGTACAATGAGCAGTTCTTC. Its protein product is CASSQDLLAGGPGYNEQFF.

Concerning this clonotype itself: At one of its ends the junction is not consistent with the germline gene, which may arise from a read error. V usage is TRBV29-1 and J usage is TRBJ2-2; 9 bases agree with TRBD2. The CDR3 has 12 residues. Looked up from germline, CDR1 is SQVTM and CDR2 is ANQGSEA. CDR3 region: CSVAGGTGGLFF. As DNA, the CDR3 is TGCAGCGTAGCGGGGGGTACCGGGGGGCTGTTTTTT.

About this clonotype itself: A clone one base away is much larger, so this may be a read error. This sequence joins TRBV29-1 and TRBJ2-4; 8 positions match TRBD1. CDR1 and CDR2 (germline): SQVTM, ANQGSEA. The V gene end was trimmed by 5 bases and the J gene end by 0 bases; junction bases not matched to a gene: 18. The CDR3 totals 19 residues. CDR3 DNA: TGCAGCGTTCACACTTCCGGGACAGGAGAATTACTAGCCAAAAACATTCAGTACTTC. Its translation is CSVHTSGTGELLAKNIQYF.

This clonotype was picked up many times. J is TRBJ2-3 and V is TRBV7-9; no definite D call. Germline V gene sequence: CDR1 SEHNR, CDR2 FQNEAQ (reference sequence). CDR3 length: 16 residues. V was trimmed by 4 bases and J by 0 bases, leaving 14 bases between them. The CDR3: CASSSSRLGSTDTQYF. The CDR3 coding sequence is TGTGCCAGCAGCTCGTCGCGGCTGGGGAGCACAGATACGCAGTATTTT.

This clonotype was counted ten times or more. The chain uses TRBV6-1 and TRBJ1-1; D might be TRBD1 (5 bases). The germline gives CDR1 MNHNS, CDR2 SASEGT. This CDR3 has 15 amino acids. Trimming shortened V by 1 base and J by 5 bases, and 14 bases separated the two germline ends. The CDR3 DNA reads TGTGCCAGCAGTGAAGATCGGGGACTCTCTACTGAAGCTTTCTTT. This sequence encodes CASSEDRGLSTEAFF.

For this clonotype: Given a much more abundant clone one base away, this may be a read error. The gene calls are TRBV7-6 and TRBJ1-1; no firm D call. Germline loops: CDR1 SGHVS, CDR2 FNYEAQ. The CDR3 runs to 15 residues. The CDR3 loop is CASSLVVGENTGAFF. The CDR3, as DNA: TGTGCCAGCAGCTTAGTTGTCGGGGAGAACACTGGAGCTTTCTTT.

The sample holds many counts of this clonotype. DNA of the CDR3: TGTGCCAGCAGTTCCTCAGGGACAGGGTATACTGAAGCTTTCTTT. Residues: CASSSSGTGYTEAFF. The chain uses TRBV6-2 or TRBV6-3 and TRBJ1-1; 9 positions agree with TRBD1. Germline assignment: CDR1 MNHEY and CDR2 SVGEGT. The trim removed 4 bases at V and 5 bases at J, leaving 8 bases unmatched. The length of the CDR3 is 15 residues.

In its sample, this clonotype was seen many times. The chain uses TRBV4-3 and TRBJ2-7; D remains unclear. Germline loops: CDR1 LGHNA, CDR2 YSLEER. The CDR3 contains 14 residues. With 0 bases removed from V and 4 bases from J, the gap between germline ends came to 10 bases. The CDR3 bases are TGCGCCAGCAGCCAAGATTTGGTTCGGTACGAGCAGTACTTC. Its protein product is CASSQDLVRYEQYF.

At least ten counts were recorded for this clonotype. This chain joins TRBV5-4 and TRBJ2-7; D might be TRBD1 or TRBD2, each matching 5 bases. Between the trimmed V and J ends, which lost 0 bases and 5 bases, there was a span of 12 bases. From germline, CDR1 is SGHNT and CDR2 YYREEE (reference sequence). The CDR3 spans 14 residues. The chain's CDR3 is CASSLEAGTHEQYF. The DNA for the CDR3 is TGTGCCAGCAGCTTGGAGGCAGGGACCCACGAGCAGTACTTC.

As to this clonotype: This could be a read error, since a much larger clone is one nucleotide away. This chain joins TRBV20-1 and TRBJ2-3, with D possibly matching TRBD2 (6 bases). V was cut by 6 bases and J by 7 bases, with 20 bases left in between. The CDR3 contains 14 residues. Looked up from germline, CDR1 is DFQATT and CDR2 is SNEGSKA (reference sequence). CDR3 bases: TGCAGTGCCTGGAGCAGGAGGGGATTTTATACGCAGTATTTT. Translation: CSAWSRRGFYTQYF.

This clonotype was counted many times. The chain recombines TRBV6-2 or TRBV6-3 with TRBJ1-6, with TRBD1 as a possible D gene (5 bases). Per germline, CDR1 MNHEY and CDR2 SVGEGT. This CDR3 comprises 16 residues. Trimming left V 4 bases short and J 4 bases short, with 14 bases between. CDR3 loop: CASSFTGGGYNSPLHF. In nucleotides, the CDR3 is TGTGCCAGCAGTTTTACAGGAGGAGGGTATAATTCACCCCTCCACTTT.

As to this clonotype: The junction shows a germline mismatch at one end, possibly a read error. The chain is built from TRBV27 and TRBJ2-1; a weak D match, TRBD1 (5 bases). The CDR3 length is 15 residues. Germline lookup yields CDR1 MNHEY and CDR2 SMNVEV (reference sequence). This CDR3 is CASRLQESSHNEQFF. The CDR3 region has the DNA TGTGCCAGCAGATTACAGGAAAGCTCCCACAATGAGCAGTTCTTC.

This clonotype was detected many times. This chain links TRBV7-9 with TRBJ2-3, with D unclear. This CDR3 comprises 15 residues. Germline CDR1 SEHNR, CDR2 FQNEAQ (reference sequence). The ends were cut back, 5 bases at V and 1 base at J, with 13 bases in the middle. The DNA for the CDR3 is TGTGCCAGCAGCCCCACCGGGTCCCGCACAGATACGCAGTATTTT. It is translated as CASSPTGSRTDTQYF.

At least ten counts were recorded for this clonotype. The chain has TRBV29-1 and TRBJ2-3, with TRBD2 matching 7 bases. V was clipped by 2 bases and J by 1 base; unmatched bases: 3. Germline V gives CDR1 SQVTM, CDR2 ANQGSEA. The CDR3 covers 14 residues. CDR3 protein: CSVEKRDGTDTQYF. The CDR3 nucleotides read TGCAGCGTTGAAAAGCGGGATGGCACAGATACGCAGTATTTT.

In its sample, this clonotype was seen many times. V is TRBV6-2 or TRBV6-3 and J is TRBJ2-7; TRBD2 aligns across 9 bases. The CDR3 is 15 amino acids. Germline V gene lookup returns CDR1 MNHEY and CDR2 SVGEGT. Unmatched junction bases numbered 2, after V lost 0 bases and J lost 2 bases. DNA for the CDR3: TGTGCCAGCAGTTACTCGGAGCGGGGGGCCTACGAGCAGTACTTC. This sequence encodes CASSYSERGAYEQYF.

The table lists this clonotype with many counts. The V and J genes are TRBV13 and TRBJ2-7, with D perhaps assigned TRBD1 or TRBD2 (5 bases each). The CDR3 has 15 amino acids. Per the germline V gene, CDR1 is PRHDT and CDR2 is FYEKMQ (reference sequence). V was cut by 4 bases and J by 3 bases, with 16 bases left in between. The CDR3 reads CASSSSGTSVYEQYF. In DNA, the CDR3 is TGTGCCAGCAGCTCCTCCGGGACGTCGGTCTACGAGCAGTACTTC.

This clonotype was observed at least ten times. The chain carries TRBV5-5 and TRBJ2-7; D call uncertain. The V end lost 4 bases, the J end lost 0 bases, and 14 bases lay between the germline ends. This CDR3 spans 15 amino acids. The germline V gene encodes CDR1 SGHKS and CDR2 YYEKEE (reference sequence). The CDR3 DNA sequence: TGTGCCAGCAGCCCGGTGGGGTTCAGCTCCTACGAGCAGTACTTC. This codes for CASSPVGFSSYEQYF.